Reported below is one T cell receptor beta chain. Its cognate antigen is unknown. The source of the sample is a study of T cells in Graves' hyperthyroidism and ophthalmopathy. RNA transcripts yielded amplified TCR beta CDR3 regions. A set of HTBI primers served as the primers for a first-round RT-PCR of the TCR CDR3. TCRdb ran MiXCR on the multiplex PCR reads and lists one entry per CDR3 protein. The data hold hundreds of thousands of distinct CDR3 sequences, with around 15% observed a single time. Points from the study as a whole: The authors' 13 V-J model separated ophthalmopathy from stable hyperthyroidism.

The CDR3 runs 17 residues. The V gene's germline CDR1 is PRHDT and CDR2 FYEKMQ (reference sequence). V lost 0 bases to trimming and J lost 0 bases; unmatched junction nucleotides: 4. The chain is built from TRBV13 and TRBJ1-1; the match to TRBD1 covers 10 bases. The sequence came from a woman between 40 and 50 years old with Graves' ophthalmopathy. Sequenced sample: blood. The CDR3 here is CASSLGDRGLVNTEAFF. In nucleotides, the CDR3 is TGTGCCAGCAGCTTAGGAGACAGGGGGCTCGTGAACACTGAAGCTTTCTTT. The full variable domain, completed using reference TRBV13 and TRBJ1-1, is AAGVIQSPRHLIKEKRETATLKCYPIPRHDTVYWYQQGPGQDPQFLISFYEKMQSDKGSIPDRFSAQQFSDYHSELNMSSLELGDSALYFCASSLGDRGLVNTEAFFGQGTRLTVV.